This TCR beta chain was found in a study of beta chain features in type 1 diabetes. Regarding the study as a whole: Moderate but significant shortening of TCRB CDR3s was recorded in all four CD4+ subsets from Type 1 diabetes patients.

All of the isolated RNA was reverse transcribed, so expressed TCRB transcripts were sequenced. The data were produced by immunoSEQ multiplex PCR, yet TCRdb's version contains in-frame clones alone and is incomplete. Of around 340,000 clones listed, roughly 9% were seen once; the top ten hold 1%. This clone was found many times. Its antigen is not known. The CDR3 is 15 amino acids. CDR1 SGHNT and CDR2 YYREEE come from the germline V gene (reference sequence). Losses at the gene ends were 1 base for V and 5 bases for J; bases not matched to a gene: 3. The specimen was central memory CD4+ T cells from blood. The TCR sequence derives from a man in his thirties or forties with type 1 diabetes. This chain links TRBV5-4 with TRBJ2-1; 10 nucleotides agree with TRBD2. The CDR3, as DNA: TGTGCCAGCAGCTTGTATAGCGGGGGGAACAATGAGCAGTTCTTC. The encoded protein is CASSLYSGGNNEQFF.